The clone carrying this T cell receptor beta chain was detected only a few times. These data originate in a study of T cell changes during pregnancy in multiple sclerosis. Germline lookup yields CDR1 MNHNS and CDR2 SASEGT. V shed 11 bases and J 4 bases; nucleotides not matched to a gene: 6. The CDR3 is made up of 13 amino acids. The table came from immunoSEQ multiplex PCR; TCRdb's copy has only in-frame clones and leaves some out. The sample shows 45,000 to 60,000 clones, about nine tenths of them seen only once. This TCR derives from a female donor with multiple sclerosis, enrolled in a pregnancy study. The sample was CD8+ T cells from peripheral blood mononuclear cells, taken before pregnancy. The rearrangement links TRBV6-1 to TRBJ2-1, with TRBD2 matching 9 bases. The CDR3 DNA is TGTGCCGGGCAGCGGGGGGATTACAATGAGCAGTTCTTC. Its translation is CAGQRGDYNEQFF.